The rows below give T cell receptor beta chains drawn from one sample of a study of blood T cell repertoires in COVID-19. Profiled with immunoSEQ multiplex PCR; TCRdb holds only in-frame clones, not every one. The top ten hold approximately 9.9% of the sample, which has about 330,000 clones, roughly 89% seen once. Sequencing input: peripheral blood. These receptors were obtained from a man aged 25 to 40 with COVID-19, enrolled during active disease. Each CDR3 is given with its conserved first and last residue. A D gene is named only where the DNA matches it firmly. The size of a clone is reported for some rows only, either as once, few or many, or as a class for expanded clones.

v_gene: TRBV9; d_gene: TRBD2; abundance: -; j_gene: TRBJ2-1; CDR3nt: TGTGCCAGCAGCGTAGTTTCGGGGGTAGCGGGAGGCTCCTACAATGAGCAGTTCTTC; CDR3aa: CASSVVSGVAGGSYNEQFF
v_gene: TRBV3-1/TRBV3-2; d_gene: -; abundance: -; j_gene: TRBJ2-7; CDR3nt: TGTGCCACCCAAGGCAGGTCATTTACCTACGAGCAGTACTTC; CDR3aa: CATQGRSFTYEQYF
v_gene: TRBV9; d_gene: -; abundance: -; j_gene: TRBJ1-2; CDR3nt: TGTGCCAGCAGCGGCCTAACAGGGTACGGCTACACCTTC; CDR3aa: CASSGLTGYGYTF
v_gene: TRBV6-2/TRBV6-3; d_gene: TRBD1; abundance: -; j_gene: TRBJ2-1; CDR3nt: TGTGCCAGCAGTTACTCCCGGGACAGGGGTGCCAATGAGCAGTTCTTC; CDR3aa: CASSYSRDRGANEQFF
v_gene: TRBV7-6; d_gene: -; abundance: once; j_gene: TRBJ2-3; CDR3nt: TGTGCCAGCAGCTTAGGGGGGCGTTGGGATACGCAGTATTTT; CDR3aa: CASSLGGRWDTQYF
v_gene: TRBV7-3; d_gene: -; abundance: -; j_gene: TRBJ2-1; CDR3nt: TGTGCCAGCAGCCTTATACAGGGTTCGTACAATGAGCAGTTCTTC; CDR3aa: CASSLIQGSYNEQFF
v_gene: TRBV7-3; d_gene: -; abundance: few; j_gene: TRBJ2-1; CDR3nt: TGTGCCAGCAGCTTAAACCAATCCCCAGGGGACCCTTACAATGAGCAGTTCTTC; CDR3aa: CASSLNQSPGDPYNEQFF
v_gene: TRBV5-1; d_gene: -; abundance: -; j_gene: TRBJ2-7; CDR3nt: TGCGCCAGCAGCTTGGACGCGGGGAGCTCCTACGAGCAGTACTTC; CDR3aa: CASSLDAGSSYEQYF
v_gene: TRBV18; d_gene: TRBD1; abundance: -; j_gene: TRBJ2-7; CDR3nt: TGTGCCAGCCGGGGACAGGGGGCACGGTACTTC; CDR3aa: CASRGQGARYF
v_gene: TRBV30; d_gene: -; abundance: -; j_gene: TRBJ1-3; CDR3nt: TGTGCCTGGAGTGTCCCTCGGAACACCATATATTTT; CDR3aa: CAWSVPRNTIYF
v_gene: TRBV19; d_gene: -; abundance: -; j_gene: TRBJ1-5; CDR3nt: TGTGCCAGTAGCAGTGGACTCCAACAGCCCCAGCATTTT; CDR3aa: CASSSGLQQPQHF
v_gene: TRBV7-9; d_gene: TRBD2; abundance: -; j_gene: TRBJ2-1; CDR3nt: TGTGCCAGCAGCTTAATCCTAGCGGGCCACAATGAGCAGTTCTTC; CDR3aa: CASSLILAGHNEQFF
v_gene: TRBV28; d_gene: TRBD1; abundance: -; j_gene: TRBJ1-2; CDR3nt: TGTGCCAGCAGTTTAGTGAGACAGGGCTGGAGCTATGGCTACACCTTC; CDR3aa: CASSLVRQGWSYGYTF
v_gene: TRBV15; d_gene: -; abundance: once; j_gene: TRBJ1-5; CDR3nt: TGTGCCACCAGCAGTGGGAAGGGACTGAACAATCAGCCCCAGCATTTT; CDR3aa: CATSSGKGLNNQPQHF
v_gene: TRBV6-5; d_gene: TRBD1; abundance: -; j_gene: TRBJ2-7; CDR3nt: TGTGCCAGCAGTCGACCGGGACAGGGGTCCTACGAGCAGTACTTC; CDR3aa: CASSRPGQGSYEQYF
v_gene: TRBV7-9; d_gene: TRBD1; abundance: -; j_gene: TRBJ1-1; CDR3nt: TGTGCCAGCAGCTTAGGACAGGGGTTGAACACTGAAGCTTTCTTT; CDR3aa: CASSLGQGLNTEAFF
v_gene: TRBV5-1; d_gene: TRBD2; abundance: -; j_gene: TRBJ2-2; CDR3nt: TGCGCCAGCAGCCCCCCGCAAGCGGGGGGTCCTTACAGTACCGGGGAGCTGTTTTTT; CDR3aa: CASSPPQAGGPYSTGELFF
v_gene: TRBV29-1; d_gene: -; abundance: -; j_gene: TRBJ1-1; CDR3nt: TGCAGCGCGGGCCAGGGGCAGAACACTGAAGCTTTCTTT; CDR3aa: CSAGQGQNTEAFF
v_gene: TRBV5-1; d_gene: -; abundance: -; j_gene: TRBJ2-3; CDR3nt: TGCGCCAGCAGCTTCAATTACCGAGCTAGCACAGATACGCAGTATTTT; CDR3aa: CASSFNYRASTDTQYF
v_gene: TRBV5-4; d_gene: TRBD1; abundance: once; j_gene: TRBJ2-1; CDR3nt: TGTGCCAGCAGCGGCACGGGACAGATTACCTACAATGAGCAGTTCTTC; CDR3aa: CASSGTGQITYNEQFF
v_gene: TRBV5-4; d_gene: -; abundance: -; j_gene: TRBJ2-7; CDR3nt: TGTGCCAGCAGCCTCGGAGGGCCGACCGCCTCCTACGAGCAGTACTTC; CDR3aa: CASSLGGPTASYEQYF
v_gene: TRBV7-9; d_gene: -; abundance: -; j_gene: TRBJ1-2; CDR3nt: TGTGCCAGCAGCTTACTACGGCCCGGGACTAGGGATGGCTACACCTTC; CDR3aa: CASSLLRPGTRDGYTF
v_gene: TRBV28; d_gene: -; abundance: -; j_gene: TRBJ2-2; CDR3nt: TGTGCCAGCAGTTTAACGGGGTCCAACACCGGGGAGCTGTTTTTT; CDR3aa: CASSLTGSNTGELFF
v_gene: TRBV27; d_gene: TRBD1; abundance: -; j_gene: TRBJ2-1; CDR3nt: TGTGCCAGCAGTATCAGGGGGCCAAACAATGAGCAGTTCTTC; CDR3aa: CASSIRGPNNEQFF
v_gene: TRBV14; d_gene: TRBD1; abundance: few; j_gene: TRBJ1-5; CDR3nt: TGTGCCAGCAGCCACAGCCTTGACAGGGAGGGCAATCAGCCCCAGCATTTT; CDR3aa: CASSHSLDREGNQPQHF
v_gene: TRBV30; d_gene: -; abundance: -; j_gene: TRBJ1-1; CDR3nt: TGTGCCTGGAGTGTTGGGACTTATGAAGCTTTCTTT; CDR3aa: CAWSVGTYEAFF
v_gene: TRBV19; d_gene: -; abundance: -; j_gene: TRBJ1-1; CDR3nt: TGTGCCAGTACGCAGGGGTGGAACACTGAAGCTTTCTTT; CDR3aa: CASTQGWNTEAFF
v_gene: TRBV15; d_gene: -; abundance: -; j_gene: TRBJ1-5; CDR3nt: TGTGCCACCAGCAGAGAGGGGGGTAGCAATCAGCCCCAGCATTTT; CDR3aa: CATSREGGSNQPQHF
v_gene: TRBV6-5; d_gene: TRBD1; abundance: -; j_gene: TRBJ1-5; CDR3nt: TGTGCCAGCAGGCCTACAGGGGGCAATCAGCCCCAGCATTTT; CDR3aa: CASRPTGGNQPQHF
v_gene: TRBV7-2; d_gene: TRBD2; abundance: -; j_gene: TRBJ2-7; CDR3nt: TGTGCCAGCAGCTTCATTACTAGCGGCGGACAGCAGTACTTC; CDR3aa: CASSFITSGGQQYF
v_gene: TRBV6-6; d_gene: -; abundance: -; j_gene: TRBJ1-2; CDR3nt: TGTGCCAGCAAAGCTGACTATGGCTACACCTTC; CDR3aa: CASKADYGYTF
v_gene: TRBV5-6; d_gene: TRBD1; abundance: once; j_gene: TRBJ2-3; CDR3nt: TGTGCCAGCAGCTCGGGACAGGGAGCAGATACGCAGTATTTT; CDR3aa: CASSSGQGADTQYF
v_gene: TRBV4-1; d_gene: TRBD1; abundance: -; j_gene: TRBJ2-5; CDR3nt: TGCGCCAGCAGCCAGGGACAGGTTCAAGAGACCCAGTACTTC; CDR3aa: CASSQGQVQETQYF
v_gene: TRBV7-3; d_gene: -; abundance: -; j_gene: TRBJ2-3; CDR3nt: TGTGCCAGCAGCTTAAGTTGGGGGGAGTCCCACATGACAGATACGCAGTATTTT; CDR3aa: CASSLSWGESHMTDTQYF
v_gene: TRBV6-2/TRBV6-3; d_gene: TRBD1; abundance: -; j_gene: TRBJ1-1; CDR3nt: TGTGCCAGCAGTCCCGGGACAGGGACGATGAACACTGAAGCTTTCTTT; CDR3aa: CASSPGTGTMNTEAFF
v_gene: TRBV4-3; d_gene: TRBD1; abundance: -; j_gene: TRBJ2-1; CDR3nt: TGCGCCAGCAGCCAAGAGATGCTAAACAGGGGCCCCCGCAATGAGCAGTTCTTC; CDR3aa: CASSQEMLNRGPRNEQFF
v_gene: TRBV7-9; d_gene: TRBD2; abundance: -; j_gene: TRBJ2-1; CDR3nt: TGTGCCAGCAGCCCCGCCGCCGGCGGGGGACGTAATGAGCAGTTCTTC; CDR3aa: CASSPAAGGGRNEQFF
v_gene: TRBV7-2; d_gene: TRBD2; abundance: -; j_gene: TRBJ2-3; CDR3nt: TGTGCCAGCAGCTTAGAGAGCGGGACGGCGAATACGCAGTATTTT; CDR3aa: CASSLESGTANTQYF
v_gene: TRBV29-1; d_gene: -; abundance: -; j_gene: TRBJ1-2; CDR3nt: TGCAGCGGCTACAGGGACGTCAACGATGGCTACACCTTC; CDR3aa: CSGYRDVNDGYTF
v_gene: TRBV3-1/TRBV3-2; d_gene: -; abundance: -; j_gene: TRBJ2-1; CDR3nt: TGTGCCAGCAGCCAAGGCATGGGGAGGTCCTACAATGAGCAGTTCTTC; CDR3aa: CASSQGMGRSYNEQFF
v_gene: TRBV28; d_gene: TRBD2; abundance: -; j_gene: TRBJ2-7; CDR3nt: TGTGCCAGCAGAGAGCTAGCGGGAGTAGTCGAGCAGTACTTC; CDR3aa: CASRELAGVVEQYF
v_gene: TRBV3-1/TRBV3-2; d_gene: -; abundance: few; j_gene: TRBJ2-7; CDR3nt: TGTGCCAGCAGCCAAGTAGCTGTAACCTACGAGCAGTACTTC; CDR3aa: CASSQVAVTYEQYF
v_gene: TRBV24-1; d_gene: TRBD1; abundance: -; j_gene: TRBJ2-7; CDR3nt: TGTGCCACCAGTGATATCGTTACTCCCGGGACAGTTACTCTCTACGAGCAGTACTTC; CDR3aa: CATSDIVTPGTVTLYEQYF
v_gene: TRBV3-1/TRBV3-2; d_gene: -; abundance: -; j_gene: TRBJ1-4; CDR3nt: TGTGCCAGCAGCCAAGGGGGCATCGGTGAAAAACTGTTTTTT; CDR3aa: CASSQGGIGEKLFF
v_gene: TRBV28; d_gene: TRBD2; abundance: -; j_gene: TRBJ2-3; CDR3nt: TGTGCCAGCAGTCCACGGACTAGCGGGAGGTCAGATACGCAGTATTTT; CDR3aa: CASSPRTSGRSDTQYF
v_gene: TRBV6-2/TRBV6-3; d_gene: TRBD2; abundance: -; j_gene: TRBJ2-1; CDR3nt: TGTGCCAGCAGTTCCCCCCTTAGCGGGGGGCTCTACAATGAGCAGTTCTTC; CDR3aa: CASSSPLSGGLYNEQFF
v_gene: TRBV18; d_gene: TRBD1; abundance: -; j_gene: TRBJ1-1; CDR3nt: TGTGCCAGCTCACAACGACAGGGGACTGAAGCTTTCTTT; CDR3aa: CASSQRQGTEAFF
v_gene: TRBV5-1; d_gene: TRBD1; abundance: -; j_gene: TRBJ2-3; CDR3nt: TGCGCCAGCAGCAGACTTGGACAGGCCACAGATACGCAGTATTTT; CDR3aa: CASSRLGQATDTQYF
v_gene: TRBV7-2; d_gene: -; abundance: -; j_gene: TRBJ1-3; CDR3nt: TGTGCCAGCAGCTTAGCGCTGGGCACAGGAGGAAACACCATATATTTT; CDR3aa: CASSLALGTGGNTIYF
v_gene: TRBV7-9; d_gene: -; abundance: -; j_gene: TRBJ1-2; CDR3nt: TGTGCCAGCAGCTTATCCTGGGCCATTTCCGGCTACACCTTC; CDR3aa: CASSLSWAISGYTF
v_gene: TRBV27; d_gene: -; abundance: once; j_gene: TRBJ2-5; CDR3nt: TGTGCCAGCAGTTTAAAGGGGCGGACCCAAGAGACCCAGTACTTC; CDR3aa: CASSLKGRTQETQYF
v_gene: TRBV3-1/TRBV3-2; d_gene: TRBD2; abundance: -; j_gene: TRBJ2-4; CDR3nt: TGTGCCAGCAGCCTGGGCGGGGGGCAGGTAGCCAAAAACATTCAGTACTTC; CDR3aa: CASSLGGGQVAKNIQYF
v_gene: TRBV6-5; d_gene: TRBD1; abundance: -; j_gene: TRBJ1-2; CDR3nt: TGTGCCAGCAGTTGGGACAGGGCATATGGCTACACCTTC; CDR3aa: CASSWDRAYGYTF
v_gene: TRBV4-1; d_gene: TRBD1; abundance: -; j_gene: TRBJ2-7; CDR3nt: TGCGCCAGCAGCCATGGGGACAGGGGAAACTACGAGCAGTACTTC; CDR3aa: CASSHGDRGNYEQYF
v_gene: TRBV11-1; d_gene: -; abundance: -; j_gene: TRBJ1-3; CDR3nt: TGTGCCAGCAGCTTAGGACACTCTGGAAACACCATATATTTT; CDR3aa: CASSLGHSGNTIYF
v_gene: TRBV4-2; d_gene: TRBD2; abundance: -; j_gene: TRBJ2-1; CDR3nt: TGTGCCAGCAGCCCGGGCGTAGGGCGGGAGTTTAATGAGCAGTTCTTC; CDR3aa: CASSPGVGREFNEQFF
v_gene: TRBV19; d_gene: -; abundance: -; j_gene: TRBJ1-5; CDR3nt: TGTGCCAGTAGTATGGGACACCGTAGCAATCAGCCCCAGCATTTT; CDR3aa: CASSMGHRSNQPQHF
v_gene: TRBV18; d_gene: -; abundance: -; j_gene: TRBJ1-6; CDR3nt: TGTGCCAGCTCATCGTCCCAGGATGACCTCCACTTT; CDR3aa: CASSSSQDDLHF
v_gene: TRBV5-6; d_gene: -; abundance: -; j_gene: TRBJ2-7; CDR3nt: TGTGCCAGCAGCTCAAGGGGTTACGAGCAGTACTTC; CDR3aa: CASSSRGYEQYF